This note documents a single T cell receptor (beta chain) sequence. The antigen is unknown. Amplification targeted TCR beta CDR3 regions from RNA transcripts. An initial round of RT-PCR targeting the TCR CDR3 relied on the HTBI primer set. MiXCR, applied by TCRdb to the multiplex PCR reads, yields one record per CDR3 protein. This sample has hundreds of thousands of distinct CDR3 sequences, with roughly 45% found just once. Trimming took 5 bases from V and 0 from J, leaving 14 bases between them. The CDR3 contains 15 residues. Germline assignment: CDR1 LNHDA and CDR2 SQIVND (reference sequence). These data belong to a study of T cells in Graves' hyperthyroidism and ophthalmopathy. The study, taken as a whole, reports: The model foresaw ophthalmopathy a median around 6.8 months prior to onset. Blood also contained most expanded thyroid clonotypes above 0.001. Stable hyperthyroidism was told apart from ophthalmopathy by a model built on 13 V-J features.

Not enrolled were patients with uncontrolled infection, other autoimmune disease, pregnancy or lactation. Sample: peripheral blood or thyroid tissue (not recorded which). The chain joins TRBV19 to TRBJ2-7; D unclear. This receptor was taken from an adult man with Graves' disease, either hyperthyroidism or ophthalmopathy (not recorded which). CDR3 in amino acids: CASSGMVGSSYEQYF. CDR3 coding DNA: TGTGCCAGTAGTGGGATGGTAGGGTCCTCCTACGAGCAGTACTTC.